This TCR beta chain derives from a study of shared clonotypes between healthy human individuals. Free of recent acute infections or vaccinations, the donors were healthy HIV-negative adults. Everyone who donated was a Caucasian adult who lived in Nashville, Tennessee. This table comes from immunoSEQ multiplex PCR, and its TCRdb copy is limited to in-frame clones, with some not included. The sample has roughly 1,500,000 clones, 98% seen once. In regard to this clone: The antigen remains undetermined.

Whole-study findings and limits: Memory subsets had estimated richness that was generally smaller than that of naive subsets. A handful of donors shared around 5% of their naive CD4 clonotypes.

Germline lookup yields CDR1 SGDLS and CDR2 YYNGEE. With 1 base clipped from V and 0 bases from J, the junction kept 4 bases outside the gene matches. The CDR3 is 16 amino acids. Input material: naive CD4+ T cells sorted from blood. Indicated subset: CD45RA+ positively selected. The clonotype was recovered from a man between 25 and 39 years old in good health. The V gene is TRBV9, the J gene TRBJ2-7; 10 bases match TRBD2. In DNA, the CDR3 is TGTGCCAGCAGCGTATTAGCGGGAGGCAGCTCCTACGAGCAGTACTTC. Translated, it gives CASSVLAGGSSYEQYF.